What follows are 25 T cell receptor beta chains derived from one specimen sequenced in a study of cytomegalovirus exposure and HLA in healthy donors. The PCR had 60 Vbeta and 13 Jbeta primers. Measured with immunoSEQ multiplex PCR; TCRdb has only the in-frame clones, and not every one. The table records 210,000 or so clones, about three quarters of them present only once. Sequences were obtained from PBMCs. The receptors were sampled from a boy aged 10-17 years in good health and CMV-seronegative.

V gene TRBV4-1 combines with J gene TRBJ2-5; D is uncertain. CDR3 length equals 14 residues. Germline V gene lookup returns CDR1 MGHRA and CDR2 YSYEKL. The V end was cut by 0 bases, the J end by 1 base, with 6 bases between. Written as DNA, the CDR3 is TGCGCCAGCAGCCAAGATCCCATCCAAGAGACCCAGTACTTC. Translation gives CASSQDPIQETQYF.

V usage is TRBV29-1 and J usage is TRBJ2-5; the match to TRBD1 covers 8 bases. Germline V lookup: CDR1 SQVTM, CDR2 ANQGSEA. V lost 0 bases, J lost 7 bases, and 7 bases stayed unmatched. CDR3 length equals 14 residues. The CDR3 nucleotides are TGCAGCGTTGAAGAACCAGGGGGCTACGGGACCCAGTACTTC. Translating it yields CSVEEPGGYGTQYF. Supplemented by reference TRBV29-1 and TRBJ2-5, the full variable domain reads SAVISQKPSRDICQRGTSLTIQCQVDSQVTMMFWYRQQPGQSLTLIATANQGSEATYESGFVIDKFPISRPNLTFSTLTVSNMSPEDSSIYLCSVEEPGGYGTQYFGPGTRLLVL.

This clone appeared a single time. This chain connects TRBV6-1 to TRBJ2-3; D is possibly TRBD2 (5 bases). Between the trimmed V and J ends, which lost 2 bases and 1 base, there was a span of 10 bases. The CDR3 loop spans 15 amino acids. Germline values: CDR1 MNHNS, CDR2 SASEGT. CDR3 nucleotide sequence: TGTGCCAGCAGTGAACGGCGGGTAGGCACAGATACGCAGTATTTT. Translation gives CASSERRVGTDTQYF.

The V and J genes are TRBV10-1 and TRBJ1-4, with 9 bases identical to TRBD1. With 5 bases clipped from V and 8 bases from J, the junction kept 6 bases outside the gene matches. This CDR3 is built from 14 residues. Germline lookup yields CDR1 WNHNN and CDR2 SYGVQD (reference sequence). The CDR3 region has the DNA TGCGCCAGCAGTTCGGACAGGGGTCGGGAAAAACTGTTTTTT. It codes for CASSSDRGREKLFF.

V and J are TRBV9 and TRBJ1-1; D might be TRBD1 (5 bases). The CDR3 loop spans 11 amino acids. Between the trimmed V and J ends, which lost 4 bases and 7 bases, there was a span of 8 bases. CDR1 SGDLS and CDR2 YYNGEE come from the germline V gene. The CDR3 sequence: CASSQGREAFF. CDR3 DNA sequence: TGTGCCAGCAGCCAGGGTCGTGAAGCTTTCTTT.

The CDR3 sequence: CASSPRGRVGYEQYF. For the CDR3, the DNA is TGTGCCAGCAGCCCCCGGGGGAGGGTAGGCTACGAGCAGTACTTC. V usage is TRBV7-9 and J usage is TRBJ2-7; 7 bases match TRBD2. The germline CDR1 and CDR2 sequences are SEHNR and FQNEAQ (reference sequence). The CDR3 totals 15 residues. V gave up 5 bases and J gave up 3 bases; unmatched junction bases: 10.

The V call is TRBV19, the J call TRBJ2-1; 11 nucleotides match TRBD2. CDR3 size: 15 residues. V lost 8 bases to trimming and J lost 0 bases; unmatched junction nucleotides: 3. Germline lookup yields CDR1 LNHDA and CDR2 SQIVND (reference sequence). CDR3 nucleotide sequence: TGTGCCAGTGATAGCGGGAGGGCCTCCTACAATGAGCAGTTCTTC. The encoded protein is CASDSGRASYNEQFF. The entire variable domain, with the rest obtained from reference TRBV19 and TRBJ2-1, is as follows: DGGITQSPKYLFRKEGQNVTLSCEQNLNHDAMYWYRQDPGQGLRLIYYSQIVNDFQKGDIAEGYSVSREKKESFPLTVTSAQKNPTAFYLCASDSGRASYNEQFFGPGTRLTVL.

This clone has only a few counts. The chain is built from TRBV6-4 and TRBJ2-5; no firm D call. The germline V gene encodes CDR1 MRHNA and CDR2 SNTAGT. The CDR3 runs 16 residues. V lost 0 bases and J 1 base, leaving 12 bases between the germline ends. The DNA for the CDR3 is TGTGCCAGCAGTGACTCGAACTCGCGGTTCCAAGAGACCCAGTACTTC. Amino acids: CASSDSNSRFQETQYF.

V is TRBV21-1 and J is TRBJ1-4; the table names TRBD1, a call not compared with the DNA. TRBV21-1 is a pseudogene locus. The CDR3 length is 16 residues. CDR3 sequence (DNA): TGTGCCAGCAGCACCCGGGACAGATCAACTAATGAAAAACTGTTTTTT. This gives the protein CASSTRDRSTNEKLFF.

V is TRBV5-4 and J is TRBJ2-3, with 10 positions matching TRBD2. The CDR3 extends over 18 amino acids. The V gene end was trimmed by 4 bases and the J gene end by 0 bases; junction bases not matched to a gene: 11. The germline V gene has CDR1 SGHNT and CDR2 YYREEE (reference sequence). The CDR3 region has the DNA TGTGCCAGCAGCCGGGGCACTAGCGGGGTCCCTAGCACAGATACGCAGTATTTT. The encoded protein is CASSRGTSGVPSTDTQYF.

The rearrangement uses TRBV5-4 and TRBJ1-3, with D unresolved. The CDR3 runs 17 residues. CDR1 and CDR2 from the germline V gene are SGHNT and YYREEE (reference sequence). V gave up 0 bases and J gave up 0 bases, with 13 bases separating them. CDR3 amino acids: CASSLGGRTLSGNTIYF. The CDR3 DNA reads TGTGCCAGCAGCTTGGGAGGACGGACTCTCTCTGGAAACACCATATATTTT.

The sample holds a few counts of this clone. The chain employs TRBV6-1 and TRBJ1-2, with D possibly matching TRBD1 (6 bases). V shed 7 bases and J shed 5 bases, with 17 bases lying between them. CDR1 is MNHNS, CDR2 SASEGT, per germline. This CDR3 spans 14 amino acids. CDR3 nucleotide sequence: TGTGCCAGCAAGCTGGACAGAGAACTATATGGCTACACCTTC. Its translation is CASKLDRELYGYTF.

This clone appeared a few times. A junction boundary mismatches the germline segment, possibly from a read error. The chain is built from TRBV11-2 and TRBJ1-1; 7 bases line up with TRBD1. The CDR3 runs 12 residues. Germline CDR1 is SGHAT and CDR2 is FQNNGV. The CDR3 here is CASSKTGTGAFF. CDR3 sequence (DNA): TGTGCCAGCAGCAAGACAGGGACTGGAGCTTTCTTT. Full variable domain (rest looked up from reference TRBV11-2 and TRBJ1-1): EAGVAQSPRYKIIEKRQSVAFWCNPISGHATLYWYQQILGQGPKLLIQFQNNGVVDDSQLPKDRFSAERLKGVDSTLKIQPAKLEDSAVYLCASSKTGTGAFFGQGTRLTVV.

This chain links TRBV7-2 with TRBJ2-1; 13 positions match TRBD2. Germline V gene lookup returns CDR1 SGHTA and CDR2 FQGNSA. The trim removed 5 bases at V and 5 bases at J, leaving 0 bases unmatched. This CDR3 region has 14 residues. The CDR3: CASSTSGRDNEQFF. DNA for the CDR3: TGTGCCAGCAGCACTAGCGGGAGGGACAATGAGCAGTTCTTC.

Only one count was recorded for this clone. The chain recombines TRBV19 with TRBJ1-6; D is undetermined. The CDR3 is 14 residues long. CDR1 LNHDA and CDR2 SQIVND come from the germline V gene (reference sequence). Trimming stripped 5 bases from V and 7 bases from J, with 12 bases between. This chain's CDR3 is CASSPAVRNSPLHF. In DNA, the CDR3 is TGTGCCAGTAGTCCGGCGGTGAGGAATTCACCCCTCCACTTT.

This sequence joins TRBV30 and TRBJ2-5; tentatively, D is TRBD2 (6 bases). With 1 base removed from V and 0 bases from J, the gap between germline ends came to 12 bases. The CDR3 consists of 15 residues. The germline gives CDR1 GTSNPN, CDR2 SVGIG (reference sequence). The CDR3, as DNA: TGTGCCTGGAGTGACCCCCGGGGGTACCAAGAGACCCAGTACTTC. It yields the protein CAWSDPRGYQETQYF.

V gene TRBV5-1 combines with J gene TRBJ2-7; TRBD2 matches at 13 bases. The CDR3 is 13 residues long. From germline, CDR1 is SGHRS and CDR2 YFSETQ. The V gene end was trimmed by 5 bases and the J gene end by 5 bases; junction bases not matched to a gene: 1. CDR3 sequence (DNA): TGCGCCAGCAGACTAGCGGGGGGGGACGAGCAGTACTTC. As protein: CASRLAGGDEQYF.

The chain links TRBV19 to TRBJ2-3; D gene uncertain. Per the germline V gene, CDR1 is LNHDA and CDR2 is SQIVND (reference sequence). V gave up 5 bases and J gave up 0 bases, with 12 bases separating them. The CDR3 runs to 15 residues. The CDR3 bases are TGTGCCAGTAGTGCCGGTAGTGTGAGCACAGATACGCAGTATTTT. Translation gives CASSAGSVSTDTQYF.

The CDR3 DNA reads TGTGCCAGCAGTTTATTTTTTCGGGGGGGTAACACCGGGGAGCTGTTTTTT. Its protein product is CASSLFFRGGNTGELFF. The rearrangement joins TRBV28 to TRBJ2-2, with 8 bases identical to TRBD2. CDR3 length: 17 residues. V gave up 1 base and J gave up 2 bases; unmatched junction bases: 6. CDR1 and CDR2 (germline): MDHEN, SYDVKM.

The chain links TRBV18 to TRBJ1-1; D gene unclear. The V and J ends lost 3 bases and 0 bases respectively, with 14 bases between them. This CDR3 is built from 16 residues. Per the germline V gene, CDR1 is KGHSH and CDR2 is LQKENI. The CDR3 DNA reads as TGTGCCAGCTCACCTCGGCCAGCGAGATTGAACACTGAAGCTTTCTTT. Translated: CASSPRPARLNTEAFF.

This rearrangement joins TRBV5-4 to TRBJ2-7; 15 bases align to TRBD2. The CDR3 is 16 residues long. J gave up 5 bases and V 0 bases, and 3 bases lay outside the gene matches. Per the germline V gene, CDR1 is SGHNT and CDR2 is YYREEE (reference sequence). CDR3 DNA: TGTGCCAGCAGCTTGGGGGGGACTAGCGGGAGGAACGAGCAGTACTTC. It codes for CASSLGGTSGRNEQYF. Based on the CDR3 plus reference TRBV5-4 and TRBJ2-7, the full variable domain is ETGVTQSPTHLIKTRGQQVTLRCSSQSGHNTVSWYQQALGQGPQFIFQYYREEENGRGNFPPRFSGLQFPNYSSELNVNALELDDSALYLCASSLGGTSGRNEQYFGPGTRLTVT.

The chain recombines TRBV11-1 with TRBJ2-5; TRBD2 matches at 7 bases. The J call may be faulty, since TRBJ2-7 better matches the DNA end. From germline, CDR1 is SGHAT and CDR2 FQDESV (reference sequence). The length of the CDR3 is 12 residues. This CDR3 is CASSLGEGEQYF. The CDR3 nucleotides read TGTGCCAGCAGCTTAGGGGAGGGCGAGCAGTACTTC.

This CDR3 reads CASSGTGTGGEKLFF. CDR3 bases: TGCGCCAGCAGCGGGACCGGGACAGGGGGAGAAAAACTGTTTTTT. The J gene is TRBJ1-4, the V gene TRBV5-1, with 11 bases aligning to TRBD1. The V gene end was trimmed by 4 bases and the J gene end by 8 bases; junction bases not matched to a gene: 7. This CDR3 contains 15 residues. Germline values: CDR1 SGHRS, CDR2 YFSETQ. The complete variable domain, with remaining parts taken from reference TRBV5-1 and TRBJ1-4, reads KAGVTQTPRYLIKTRGQQVTLSCSPISGHRSVSWYQQTPGQGLQFLFEYFSETQRNKGNFPGRFSGRQFSNSRSEMNVSTLELGDSALYLCASSGTGTGGEKLFFGSGTQLSVL.

This chain uses TRBV4-1 with TRBJ2-3; D may be TRBD2 (7 bases). This CDR3 has 18 residues. V was cut by 4 bases and J by 4 bases, with 24 bases left in between. Germline V gene data show CDR1 as MGHRA and CDR2 as YSYEKL. CDR3 bases: TGCGCCAGCAGCCTCTCGTGGGGGGGCATCGGGGACGCAGATACGCAGTATTTT. Protein: CASSLSWGGIGDADTQYF.

This rearrangement joins TRBV29-1 to TRBJ2-1; a weak D match, TRBD2 (5 bases). V dropped 0 bases and J dropped 2 bases, with 20 bases sitting between them. This CDR3 contains 18 residues. Germline V lookup: CDR1 SQVTM, CDR2 ANQGSEA. Here the CDR3 DNA reads TGCAGCGTTGAAGATAGACTAAGTGTTTTTTCCACCTACAATGAGCAGTTCTTC. Translated, it gives CSVEDRLSVFSTYNEQFF.